A selection of T cell receptor beta chains follows, all from one sample in a study of shared clonotypes between healthy human individuals. TCRdb's table, derived via immunoSEQ multiplex PCR, lists solely in-frame clones and lacks some. The sample holds around 600,000 clones; roughly 98% are singletons and the top ten take 0.3%. Sequenced material: naive CD8+ T cells sorted from blood. Receptors were obtained from a young man in good health. Each CDR3 is given with its conserved first and last residue. A D gene is named only where the DNA matches it firmly.

V gene	J gene	D gene	CDR3 protein
TRBV5-1	TRBJ2-1	-	CASSLEGLRGVSYNEQFF
TRBV5-4	TRBJ2-5	TRBD2	CASRSRGRGASETQYF
TRBV10-2	TRBJ1-4	-	CASSEGGTLFF
TRBV9	TRBJ1-1	-	CASSATTGGNTEAFF
TRBV18	TRBJ2-1	TRBD2	CASSPVSGAGLVDEQFF
TRBV19	TRBJ2-7	TRBD2	CASSIAWGGFYEQYF
TRBV10-2	TRBJ2-3	TRBD2	CASSESLASGSTDTQYF
TRBV5-5	TRBJ2-1	TRBD2	CASSNLGLAGYNEQFF
TRBV7-6	TRBJ2-2	-	CASSLGGRGTGELFF
TRBV25-1	TRBJ2-2	-	CASSETNRAGHTGELFF
TRBV10-3	TRBJ2-6	-	CAISGSRSSGANVLTF